This TCR beta chain stems from a study of blood T cell repertoires in COVID-19. The overall study: There were acute and convalescent COVID-19 samples, and they came from the United States, Italy and Spain. Nucleic acid was either cDNA or gDNA, and it came from T cells, B-cell-depleted T cells, or PBMCs.

Germline loops: CDR1 SGHRS, CDR2 YFSETQ. The CDR3 loop spans 16 amino acids. V dropped 2 bases and J dropped 8; count of bases not matched to a gene: 10. A few counts support this clone. Source study methods: Amplifying reference gene primers gave estimates of nucleated cell counts. This table comes from immunoSEQ multiplex PCR, and its TCRdb copy is limited to in-frame clones, with some not included. V and J calls and clone size are as listed in that table; D and trimming were resolved from the DNA. Of approximately 250,000 clones listed, around 78% are singletons. This receptor was obtained from a man aged 60 to 75 who had recovered from COVID-19. Sequencing was carried out using peripheral blood. The rearrangement joins TRBV5-1 to TRBJ2-1; 10 nucleotides agree with TRBD2. CDR3 bases: TGCGCCAGCAGCTTTCCGTCTAGCGGGAGTAGCGATGAGCAGTTCTTC. Translating it yields CASSFPSSGSSDEQFF. Complete variable domain (other parts from reference TRBV5-1 and TRBJ2-1): KAGVTQTPRYLIKTRGQQVTLSCSPISGHRSVSWYQQTPGQGLQFLFEYFSETQRNKGNFPGRFSGRQFSNSRSEMNVSTLELGDSALYLCASSFPSSGSSDEQFFGPGTRLTVL.